A selection of T cell receptor beta chains follows, all from one sample in a study of cytomegalovirus exposure and HLA in healthy donors. Only in-frame clones appear in the TCRdb table, and some are missing; sequencing was by immunoSEQ multiplex PCR. The sample shows around 180,000 clones, about four fifths of them seen only once. The sequencing input was PBMCs. The receptor source for this set is a girl aged 5-17 years in good health and CMV-seropositive. CDR3s include the opening cysteine and the closing phenylalanine or tryptophan.

V: TRBV4-2; CDR3: CASSQDRGGWETQYF
V: TRBV5-1; CDR3: CASSLPQEGVDGYTF
V: TRBV5-4; CDR3: CASSPAPRQATEAFF
V: TRBV7-7; CDR3: CASRGQPNQPQHF
V: TRBV11-2; CDR3: CASSLGVREDGQYNEQFF
V: TRBV9; CDR3: CASSARDSMNTEAFF
V: TRBV5-6; CDR3: CASNRGSTDTQYF
V: TRBV30; CDR3: CAWIGSGAEGETQYF
V: TRBV6-1; CDR3: CASSDWDYGTNEQFF
V: TRBV25-1; CDR3: CASAQGTEAFF
V: TRBV19; CDR3: CASSRRGGELFF
V: TRBV9; CDR3: CASTLGAGNTEAFF
V: TRBV5-8; CDR3: CASSLDLGGNYGYTF
V: TRBV29-1; CDR3: CSVAIGGLYGYTF
V: TRBV6-1; CDR3: CASSEVFLSTSNYGYTF
V: TRBV6-1; CDR3: CASSERTGNTEAFF
V: TRBV6-5; CDR3: CASSYTVNYGYTF
V: TRBV4-1; CDR3: CASSQGTEGYQPQHF
V: TRBV18; CDR3: CASSRGGNWEQYF
V: TRBV28; CDR3: CASRLSTAYGYTF
V: TRBV18; CDR3: CASSPGQGAGYTF
V: TRBV5-1; CDR3: CASRGGGGNNEQFF
V: TRBV7-9; CDR3: CASSLEEGTEAFF
V: TRBV7-9; CDR3: CASSLGGQDQPQHF
V: TRBV5-6; CDR3: CASSLTGGFYTDTQYF
V: TRBV7-3; CDR3: CASSSGGGSLAKNIQYF
V: TRBV9; CDR3: CASSVTLTSTDTQYF
V: TRBV28; CDR3: CASKGQLTGADEQYF
V: TRBV7-3; CDR3: CASSPTDTNYGYTF
V: TRBV15; CDR3: CATSRVGYYEQYF
V: TRBV5-4; CDR3: CASSFPTGNNEQFF
V: TRBV9; CDR3: CASSVEEGGVADTEAFF
V: TRBV7-9; CDR3: CSSSFNGYTF
V: TRBV6-1; CDR3: CASSDEFRGTEAFF
V: TRBV5-6; CDR3: CASSLGQGGRETQYF
V: TRBV18; CDR3: CASSGLDESSYNEQFF
V: TRBV5-1; CDR3: CATKQTGTSPNNEQFF
V: TRBV7-9; CDR3: CASSLEQGTNEKLFF
V: TRBV5-6; CDR3: CASSLGQLDKHF
V: TRBV5-4; CDR3: CASSRDSGSYNEQFF
V: TRBV7-8; CDR3: CASSSNPTGNTEAFF
V: TRBV5-1; CDR3: CASAPTGVADYTF
V: TRBV6-6; CDR3: CASSYNGPQENSPLHF
V: TRBV19; CDR3: CASSNLPGNEKLFF
V: TRBV5-4; CDR3: CASSFPGKTEAFF
V: TRBV7-8; CDR3: CASSSKPGQSNEKLFF
V: TRBV9; CDR3: CASSPLWDRSSGNTIYF
V: TRBV6-5; CDR3: CASTRPQGGGEAFF